This T cell receptor beta chain was sequenced in a study of blood T cell repertoires in COVID-19. Per the original methods: Cell counts per sample came from amplifying reference gene primers. TCRdb's table, derived via immunoSEQ multiplex PCR, lists solely in-frame clones and lacks some. V and J calls and clone size are as listed in that table; D and trimming were resolved from the DNA. The sample has a few hundred thousand clones, roughly 88% seen once. Unmatched junction bases numbered 8, after V lost 0 bases and J lost 9 bases. This CDR3 spans 15 amino acids. Germline assignment: CDR1 SGDLS and CDR2 YYNGEE.

The sequence derives from a woman aged 30 to 39 who had recovered from COVID-19. The sample taken for sequencing was peripheral blood. The chain combines TRBV9 with TRBJ2-1, with 8 nucleotides matching TRBD1. CDR3 sequence: CASSVEGQGEPEQFF. In nucleotides, the CDR3 is TGTGCCAGCAGCGTAGAAGGACAGGGAGAGCCTGAGCAGTTCTTC.